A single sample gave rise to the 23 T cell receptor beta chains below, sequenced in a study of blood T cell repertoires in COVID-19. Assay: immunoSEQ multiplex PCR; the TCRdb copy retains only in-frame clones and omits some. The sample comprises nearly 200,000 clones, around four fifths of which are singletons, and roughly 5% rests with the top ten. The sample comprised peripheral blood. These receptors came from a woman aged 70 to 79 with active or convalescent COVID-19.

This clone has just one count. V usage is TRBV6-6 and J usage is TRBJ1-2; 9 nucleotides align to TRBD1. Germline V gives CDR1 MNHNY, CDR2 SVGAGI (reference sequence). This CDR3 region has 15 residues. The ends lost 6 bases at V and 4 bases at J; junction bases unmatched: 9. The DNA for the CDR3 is TGTGCCAGCAGCAGGGACAGGGTTTCATTCTATGGCTACACCTTC. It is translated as CASSRDRVSFYGYTF.

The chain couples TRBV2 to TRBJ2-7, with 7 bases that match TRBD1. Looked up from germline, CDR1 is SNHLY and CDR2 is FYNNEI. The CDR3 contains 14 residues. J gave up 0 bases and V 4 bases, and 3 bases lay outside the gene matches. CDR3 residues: CASSGGQSSYEQYF. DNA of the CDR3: TGTGCCAGCAGTGGGGGACAGAGCTCCTACGAGCAGTACTTC.

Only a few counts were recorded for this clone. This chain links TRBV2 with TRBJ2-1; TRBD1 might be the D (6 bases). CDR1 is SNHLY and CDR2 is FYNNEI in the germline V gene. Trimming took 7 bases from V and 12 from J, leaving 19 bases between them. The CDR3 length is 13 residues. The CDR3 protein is CASIGTRARGQFF. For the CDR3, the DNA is TGTGCCAGCATCGGCACTAGGGCCAGGGGGCAGTTCTTC.

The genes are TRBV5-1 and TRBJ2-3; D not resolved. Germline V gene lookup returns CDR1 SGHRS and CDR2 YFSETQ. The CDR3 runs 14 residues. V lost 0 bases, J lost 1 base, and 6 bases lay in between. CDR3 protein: CASSLAPGTDTQYF. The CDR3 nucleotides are TGCGCCAGCAGCTTGGCCCCCGGCACAGATACGCAGTATTTT. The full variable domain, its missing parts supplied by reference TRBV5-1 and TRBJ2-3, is KAGVTQTPRYLIKTRGQQVTLSCSPISGHRSVSWYQQTPGQGLQFLFEYFSETQRNKGNFPGRFSGRQFSNSRSEMNVSTLELGDSALYLCASSLAPGTDTQYFGPGTRLTVL.

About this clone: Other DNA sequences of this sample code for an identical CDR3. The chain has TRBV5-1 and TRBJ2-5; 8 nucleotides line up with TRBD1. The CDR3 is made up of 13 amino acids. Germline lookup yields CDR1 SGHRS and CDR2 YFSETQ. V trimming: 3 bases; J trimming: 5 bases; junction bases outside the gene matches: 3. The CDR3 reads CASSSTGGETQYF. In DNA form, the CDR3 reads TGCGCCAGCAGCTCAACAGGGGGGGAGACCCAGTACTTC.

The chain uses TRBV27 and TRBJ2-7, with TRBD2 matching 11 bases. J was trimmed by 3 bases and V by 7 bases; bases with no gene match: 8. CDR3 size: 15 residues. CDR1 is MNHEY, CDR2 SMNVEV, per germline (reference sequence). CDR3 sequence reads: CASTPLAGGNYEQYF. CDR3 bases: TGTGCCAGCACCCCTCTAGCGGGAGGAAACTACGAGCAGTACTTC.

The CDR3: CASSQGFSLVLGTDTQYF. The DNA of the CDR3 is TGTGCCAGCAGCCAAGGATTCTCCTTGGTGTTAGGCACAGATACGCAGTATTTT. J is TRBJ2-3 and V is TRBV14; D uncertain. This CDR3 spans 18 amino acids. Germline CDR1 SGHDN, CDR2 FVKESK. V lost 1 base to trimming and J lost 1 base, with 18 bases between them.

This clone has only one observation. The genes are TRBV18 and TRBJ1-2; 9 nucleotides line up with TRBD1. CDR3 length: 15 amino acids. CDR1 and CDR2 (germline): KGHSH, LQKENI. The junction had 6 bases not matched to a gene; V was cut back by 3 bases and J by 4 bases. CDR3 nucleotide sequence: TGTGCCAGCTCACCTCGACTGACAGGGGGCTATGGCTACACCTTC. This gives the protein CASSPRLTGGYGYTF.

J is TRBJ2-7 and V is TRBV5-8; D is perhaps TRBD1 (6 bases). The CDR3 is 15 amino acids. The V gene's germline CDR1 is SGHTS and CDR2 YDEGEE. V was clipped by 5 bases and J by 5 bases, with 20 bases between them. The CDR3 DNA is TGTGCCAGCAGTCCCCGACCGTCCGAGGGGGACGAGCAGTACTTC. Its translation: CASSPRPSEGDEQYF.

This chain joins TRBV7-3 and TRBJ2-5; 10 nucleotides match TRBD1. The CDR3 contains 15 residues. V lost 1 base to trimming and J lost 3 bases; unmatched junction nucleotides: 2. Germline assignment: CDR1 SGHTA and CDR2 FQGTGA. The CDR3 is CASSLIGTGEETQYF. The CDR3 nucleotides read TGTGCCAGCAGCTTAATCGGGACAGGGGAAGAGACCCAGTACTTC.

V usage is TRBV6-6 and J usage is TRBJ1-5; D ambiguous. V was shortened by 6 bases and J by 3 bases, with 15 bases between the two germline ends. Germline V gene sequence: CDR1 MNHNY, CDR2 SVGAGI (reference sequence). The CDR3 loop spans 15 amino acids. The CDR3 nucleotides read TGTGCCAGCAGCCGACGCAAAGACTCCAATCAGCCCCAGCATTTT. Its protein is CASSRRKDSNQPQHF.

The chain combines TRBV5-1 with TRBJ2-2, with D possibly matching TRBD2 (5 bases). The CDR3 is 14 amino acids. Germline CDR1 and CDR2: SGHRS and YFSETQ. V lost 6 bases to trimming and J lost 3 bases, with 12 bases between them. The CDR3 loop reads CASTKRADTGELFF. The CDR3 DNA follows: TGCGCCAGCACGAAGAGGGCCGACACCGGGGAGCTGTTTTTT.

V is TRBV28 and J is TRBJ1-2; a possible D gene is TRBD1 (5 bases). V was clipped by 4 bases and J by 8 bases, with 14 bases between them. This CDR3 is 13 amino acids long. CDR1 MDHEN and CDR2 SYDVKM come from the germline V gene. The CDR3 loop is CASSSGGALGYTF. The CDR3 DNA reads TGTGCCAGCAGTTCTGGAGGGGCGCTCGGCTACACCTTC.

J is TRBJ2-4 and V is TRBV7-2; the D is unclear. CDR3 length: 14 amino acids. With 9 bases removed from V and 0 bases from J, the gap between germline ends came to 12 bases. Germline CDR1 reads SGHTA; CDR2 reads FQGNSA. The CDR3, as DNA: TGTGCCAGTCGAGACACCTTAGCCAAAAACATTCAGTACTTC. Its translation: CASRDTLAKNIQYF.

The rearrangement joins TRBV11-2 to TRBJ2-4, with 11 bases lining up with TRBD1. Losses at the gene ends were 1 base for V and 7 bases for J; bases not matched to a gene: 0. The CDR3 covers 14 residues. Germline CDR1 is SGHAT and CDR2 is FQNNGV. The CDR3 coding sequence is TGTGCCAGCAGCTTAGGGGACAGGGGGAACATTCAGTACTTC. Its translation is CASSLGDRGNIQYF.

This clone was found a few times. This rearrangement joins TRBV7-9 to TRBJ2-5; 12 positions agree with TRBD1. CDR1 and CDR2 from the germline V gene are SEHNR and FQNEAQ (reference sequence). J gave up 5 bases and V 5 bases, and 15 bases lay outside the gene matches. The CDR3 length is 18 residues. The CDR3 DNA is TGTGCCAGCAGCCCCGGGACAGGGGGCTTTGCGGGACGGGAGACCCAGTACTTC. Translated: CASSPGTGGFAGRETQYF. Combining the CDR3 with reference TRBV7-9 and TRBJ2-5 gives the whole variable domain DTGVSQNPRHKITKRGQNVTFRCDPISEHNRLYWYRQTLGQGPEFLTYFQNEAQLEKSRLLSDRFSAERPKGSFSTLEIQRTEQGDSAMYLCASSPGTGGFAGRETQYFGPGTRLLVL.

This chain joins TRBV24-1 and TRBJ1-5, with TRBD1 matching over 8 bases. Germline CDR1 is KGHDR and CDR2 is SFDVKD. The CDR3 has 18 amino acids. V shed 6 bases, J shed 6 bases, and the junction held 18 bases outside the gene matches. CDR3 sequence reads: CATSPRTGRIPLRQPQHF. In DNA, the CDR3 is TGTGCCACCAGTCCCCGGACAGGGAGGATTCCGTTGCGTCAGCCCCAGCATTTT.

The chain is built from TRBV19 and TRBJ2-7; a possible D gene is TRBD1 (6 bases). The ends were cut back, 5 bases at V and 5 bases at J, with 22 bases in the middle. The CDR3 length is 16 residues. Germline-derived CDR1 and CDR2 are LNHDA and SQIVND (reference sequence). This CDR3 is CASSPWAVTGTDEQYF. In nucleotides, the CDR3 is TGTGCCAGTAGTCCCTGGGCCGTGACAGGCACCGACGAGCAGTACTTC. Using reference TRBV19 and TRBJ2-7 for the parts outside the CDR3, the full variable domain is DGGITQSPKYLFRKEGQNVTLSCEQNLNHDAMYWYRQDPGQGLRLIYYSQIVNDFQKGDIAEGYSVSREKKESFPLTVTSAQKNPTAFYLCASSPWAVTGTDEQYFGPGTRLTVT.

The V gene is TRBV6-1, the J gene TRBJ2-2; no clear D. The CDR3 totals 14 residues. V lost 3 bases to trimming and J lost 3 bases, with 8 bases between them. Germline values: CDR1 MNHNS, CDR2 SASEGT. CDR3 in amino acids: CASSDPGYTGELFF. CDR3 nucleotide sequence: TGTGCCAGCAGTGATCCGGGTTACACCGGGGAGCTGTTTTTT.

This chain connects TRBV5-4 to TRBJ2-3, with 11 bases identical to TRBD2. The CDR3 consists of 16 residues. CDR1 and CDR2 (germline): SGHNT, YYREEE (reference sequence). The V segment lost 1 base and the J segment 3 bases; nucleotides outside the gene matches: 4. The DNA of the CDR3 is TGTGCCAGCAGCTTGACTAGCGGGAGAGGTACAGATACGCAGTATTTT. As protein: CASSLTSGRGTDTQYF.

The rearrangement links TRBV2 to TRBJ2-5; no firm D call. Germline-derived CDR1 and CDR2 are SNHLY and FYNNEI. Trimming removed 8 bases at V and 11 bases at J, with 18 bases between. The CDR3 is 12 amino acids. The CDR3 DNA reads TGTGCCAGCGCGCTCGGCCGGGTCTCGCAGTACTTC. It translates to CASALGRVSQYF.

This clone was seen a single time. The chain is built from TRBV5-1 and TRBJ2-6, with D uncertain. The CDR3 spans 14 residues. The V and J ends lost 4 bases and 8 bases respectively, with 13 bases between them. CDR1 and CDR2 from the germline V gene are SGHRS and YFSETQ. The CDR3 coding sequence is TGCGCCAGCAGCGTGGGTGGTGGCACCAACGTCCTGACTTTC. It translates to CASSVGGGTNVLTF. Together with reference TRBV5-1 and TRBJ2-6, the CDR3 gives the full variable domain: KAGVTQTPRYLIKTRGQQVTLSCSPISGHRSVSWYQQTPGQGLQFLFEYFSETQRNKGNFPGRFSGRQFSNSRSEMNVSTLELGDSALYLCASSVGGGTNVLTFGAGSRLTVL.

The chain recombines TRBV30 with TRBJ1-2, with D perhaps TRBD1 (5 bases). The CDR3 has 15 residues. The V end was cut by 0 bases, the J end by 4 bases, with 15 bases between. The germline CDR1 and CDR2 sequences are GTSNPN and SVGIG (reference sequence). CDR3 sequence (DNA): TGTGCCTGGAGTGTAGGGTTTCAGGGCGGCTATGGCTACACCTTC. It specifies CAWSVGFQGGYGYTF.